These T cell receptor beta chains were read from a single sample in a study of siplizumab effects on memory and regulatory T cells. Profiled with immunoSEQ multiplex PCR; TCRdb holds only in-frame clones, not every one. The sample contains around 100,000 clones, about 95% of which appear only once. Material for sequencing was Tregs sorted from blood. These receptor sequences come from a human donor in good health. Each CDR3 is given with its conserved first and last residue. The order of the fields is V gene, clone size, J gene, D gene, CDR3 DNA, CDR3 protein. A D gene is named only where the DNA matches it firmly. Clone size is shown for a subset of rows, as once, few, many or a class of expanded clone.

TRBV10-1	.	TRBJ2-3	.	TGCGCCAGCAGTGAGTCAGGAACAGGGAGGGCGGATACGCAGTATTTT	CASSESGTGRADTQYF
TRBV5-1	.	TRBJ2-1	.	TGCGCCAGCAGCTCGCTTACAGGGAATGAGCAGTTCTTC	CASSSLTGNEQFF
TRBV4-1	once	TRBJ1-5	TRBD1	TGCGCCAGCAGCCAAACAGTGACAGGGGGCATGGTAGGATATCAGCCCCAGCATTTT	CASSQTVTGGMVGYQPQHF
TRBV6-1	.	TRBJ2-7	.	TGTGCAAGCTTGAATCAGGAATTTGCCTACGAGCAGTACTTC	CASLNQEFAYEQYF
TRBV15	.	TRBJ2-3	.	TGTGCCACCAGCAGAGATATCGGCGATACGCAGTATTTT	CATSRDIGDTQYF
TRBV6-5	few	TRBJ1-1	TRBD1	TGTGCCAGCAGGCGAATTGGACAGGGTGGGACTGAAGCTTTCTTT	CASRRIGQGGTEAFF
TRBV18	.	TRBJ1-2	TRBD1	TGTGCCAGCACACAGGGGGCAATTTCGGGCTACACCTTC	CASTQGAISGYTF
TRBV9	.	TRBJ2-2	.	TGTGCCAGCAGCGTAGCCCCGGGGGTGAGCGGGGAGCTGTTTTTT	CASSVAPGVSGELFF
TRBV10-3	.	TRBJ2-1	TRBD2	TGTGCCATCGGAGGCGGTATGGCTAGCGGATTCTACAATGAGCAGTTCTTC	CAIGGGMASGFYNEQFF
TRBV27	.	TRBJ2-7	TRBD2	TGTGCCAGCAGTTGGAGTAGCGGGAGTAACTCCTACGAGCAGTACTTC	CASSWSSGSNSYEQYF
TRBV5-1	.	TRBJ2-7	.	TGCGCCAGCAGCTTGGGTCCTGCCTACGAGCAGTACTTC	CASSLGPAYEQYF
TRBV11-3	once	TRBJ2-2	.	TGTGCCAGCAGCCCTTCCGGTGGAGGTAGGCTCCAAACCGGGGAGCTGTTTTTT	CASSPSGGGRLQTGELFF
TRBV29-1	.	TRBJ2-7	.	TGCAGCGTTGAGCAGGGTGCCTACGAGCAGTACTTC	CSVEQGAYEQYF
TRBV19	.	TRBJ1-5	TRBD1	TGTGCCAGTAAGGTAGTAGGCAGGGGGTCCAATCAGCCCCAGCATTTT	CASKVVGRGSNQPQHF
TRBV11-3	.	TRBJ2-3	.	TGTGCCAGCAGCCGGGTAATCACAGATACGCAGTATTTT	CASSRVITDTQYF
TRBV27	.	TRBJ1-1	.	TGTGCCAGCAGTTTTGGGGGTGGCGGCACTGAAGCTTTCTTT	CASSFGGGGTEAFF
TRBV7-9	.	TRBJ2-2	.	TGTGCCAGCAGCTTAGCCGGGACTGGCAACACCGGGGAGCTGTTTTTT	CASSLAGTGNTGELFF
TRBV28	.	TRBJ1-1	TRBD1	TGTGCCAGCAACAGGGGAGCGCGGACTGAAGCTTTCTTT	CASNRGARTEAFF
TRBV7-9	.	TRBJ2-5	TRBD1	TGTGCCAGCAGCCACCGACAGGGGAATGTTCGGATCGGAGAGACCCAGTACTTC	CASSHRQGNVRIGETQYF
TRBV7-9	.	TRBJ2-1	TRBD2	TGTGCCAGCAGCTTCCCTGTGACTAGCGGGTCGGGGGGTGAGCAGTTCTTC	CASSFPVTSGSGGEQFF
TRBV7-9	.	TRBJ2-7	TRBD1	TGTGCCAGCAGCTTGCAGACAGGGGACAGCTACGAGCAGTACTTC	CASSLQTGDSYEQYF
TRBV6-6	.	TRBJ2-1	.	TGTGCCAGCAGTTACCGGAAAAGCTCCTACAATGAGCAGTTCTTC	CASSYRKSSYNEQFF
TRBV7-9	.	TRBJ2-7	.	TGTGCCAGCAGCCCACTGGGACTTACTCTCTACGAGCAGTACTTC	CASSPLGLTLYEQYF
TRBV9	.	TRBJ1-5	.	TGTGCCAGCAGCGACCGGCATCAGCCCCAGCATTTT	CASSDRHQPQHF
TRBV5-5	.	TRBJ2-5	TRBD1	TGTGCCAGCGTTAAACGGACAGGGTGGCAGGAGACCCAGTACTTC	CASVKRTGWQETQYF
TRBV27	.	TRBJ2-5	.	TGTGCCAGCAGTCGGGTAGCCGGAGAAGGGACCCAGTACTTC	CASSRVAGEGTQYF
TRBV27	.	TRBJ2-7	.	TGTGCCAGCAGTTTGGTTGGCAACGGCGAGCAGTACTTC	CASSLVGNGEQYF
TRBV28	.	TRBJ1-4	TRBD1	TGTGCCAGCAGTTGGCAGGGGGCCGGAACTAATGAAAAACTGTTTTTT	CASSWQGAGTNEKLFF
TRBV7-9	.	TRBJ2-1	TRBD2	TGTGCCAGCAGCTTTAACTTGCTAGCGGGAGGCGGTGAGCAGTTCTTC	CASSFNLLAGGGEQFF
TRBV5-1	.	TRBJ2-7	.	TGCGCCAGCAGCCAATTCCCCGGGCCTCGCTACGAGCAGTACTTC	CASSQFPGPRYEQYF
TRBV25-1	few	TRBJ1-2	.	TGTGCCAGCAGTGACCAGGGATCCGTCTATGGCTACACCTTC	CASSDQGSVYGYTF
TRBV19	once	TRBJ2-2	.	TGTGCCAGTAGGGGACGGGTAAGGGAACACACCGGGGAGCTGTTTTTT	CASRGRVREHTGELFF
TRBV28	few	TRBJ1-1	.	TGTGCCAGCAGTCCTTTACGGGACTCTCTTGAAGCTTTCTTT	CASSPLRDSLEAFF
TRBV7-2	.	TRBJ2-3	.	TGTGCCAGCAGCCCCTCAAGGCGTCGCACAGATACGCAGTATTTT	CASSPSRRRTDTQYF
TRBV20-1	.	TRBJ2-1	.	TGCAGTGCTCCCTCGGGGGGCGGGCAGTTCTTC	CSAPSGGGQFF
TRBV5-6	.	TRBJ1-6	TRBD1	TGTGCCAGCAGCTGGGGGACAGGGGGCTATAATTCACCCCTCCACTTT	CASSWGTGGYNSPLHF
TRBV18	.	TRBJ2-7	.	TGTGCCAGCTCACCCCGACAGAACTACGAGCAGTACTTC	CASSPRQNYEQYF
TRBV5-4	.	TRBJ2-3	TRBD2	TGTGCCAGCAACGCGGGACTAGCGGGAGGAGATACGCAGTATTTT	CASNAGLAGGDTQYF
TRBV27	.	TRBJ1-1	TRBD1	TGTGCCAGCAGTTCGAAAGGGACAGTCAAGAACACTGAAGCTTTCTTT	CASSSKGTVKNTEAFF
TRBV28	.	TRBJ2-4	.	TGTGCCAGCAGTTTAGGGGGCGGGAGCTACATTCAGTACTTC	CASSLGGGSYIQYF
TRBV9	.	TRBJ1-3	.	TGTGCCAGCAGCTCCCGGACTTCGATTGGAAACACCATATATTTT	CASSSRTSIGNTIYF
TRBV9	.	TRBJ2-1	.	TGTGCCAGCAGCGGTCGACTAGTGTCGGATGAGCAGTTCTTC	CASSGRLVSDEQFF
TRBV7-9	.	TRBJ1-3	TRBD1	TGTGCCAGCAGCCTCGACAGGGGGCCCGGAAACACCATATATTTT	CASSLDRGPGNTIYF
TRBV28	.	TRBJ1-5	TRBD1	TGTGCCAGCAGACGCCACGGGGGGACAGGGCGTCAGCCCCAGCATTTT	CASRRHGGTGRQPQHF
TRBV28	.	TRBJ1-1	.	TGTGCCAGTAACAACAGAAACACTGAAGCTTTCTTT	CASNNRNTEAFF
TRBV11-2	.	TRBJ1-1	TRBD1	TGTGCCAGCAGCTACAGAACCGGGACAGGACCCACTGAAGCTTTCTTT	CASSYRTGTGPTEAFF
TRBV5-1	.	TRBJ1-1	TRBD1	TGCGCCAGCCGCCCAGGGACAGCCTTTACCCTCAACGCTTTCTTT	CASRPGTAFTLNAFF
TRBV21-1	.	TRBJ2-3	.	TGTGCCAGCGGTTGGGAAGCGGAGAGACCCCTTGGGAGCACAGATACGCAGTATTTT	CASGWEAERPLGSTDTQYF
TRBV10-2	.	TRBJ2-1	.	TGCGCCAGCAGTGAGTCGATTTACAATGAGCAGTTCTTC	CASSESIYNEQFF
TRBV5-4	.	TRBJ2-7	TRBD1	TGTGCCAGCAGCAACGGACAGGTCATGGGTGAGCAGTACTTC	CASSNGQVMGEQYF
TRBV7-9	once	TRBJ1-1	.	TGTGCCAGCAGCTTCTGGGGTGCACAGGGCACTGAAGCTTTCTTT	CASSFWGAQGTEAFF
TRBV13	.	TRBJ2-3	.	TGTGCCAGCAGCTTAAGTCTTAGCCGCATTTCCCGCGCAGATACGCAGTATTTT	CASSLSLSRISRADTQYF
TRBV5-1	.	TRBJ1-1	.	TGCGCCAGCAGCTTGGCGGGTCGGGCACCATACACTGAAGCTTTCTTT	CASSLAGRAPYTEAFF